The source of this T cell receptor beta chain is a study of Ad26.COV2.S vaccination and SARS-CoV-2 variants. Treatment of the sample: some 19 received Ad26.COV2.S at low or high dose, single or two shots; about 5 received placebo; per-sample allocation not given. Each sample was drawn 63 days after the first injection (of vaccine or placebo). In Boston, an adult donor aged 18-55 years took part. This CDR3 comprises 15 residues. Germline loops: CDR1 MNHEY, CDR2 SVGAGI. The germline V and J ends were trimmed by 3 bases and 3 bases, with 15 bases remaining between them. A few counts support this clone. The antigen remains undetermined. Some clones are missing from TCRdb's copy, which holds only in-frame ones; the method was immunoSEQ multiplex PCR. The data hold hundreds of thousands of clones, with around 87% observed a single time. Study-level findings and limits: Total T cell responses may have been underestimated by the TCR breadth and depth analyses.

This receptor was identified in a person aged 18-60 years who received the Ad26.COV2.S COVID-19 vaccine or a placebo. The sequences come from peripheral blood, collected in a trial of Ad26.COV2.S vaccine versus placebo. The J gene is TRBJ2-7, the V gene TRBV6-5; possibly TRBD2 for D (6 bases). Here the CDR3 reads CASSYTREALYEQYF. CDR3 coding DNA: TGTGCCAGCAGTTATACCAGGGAGGCCCTCTACGAGCAGTACTTC.